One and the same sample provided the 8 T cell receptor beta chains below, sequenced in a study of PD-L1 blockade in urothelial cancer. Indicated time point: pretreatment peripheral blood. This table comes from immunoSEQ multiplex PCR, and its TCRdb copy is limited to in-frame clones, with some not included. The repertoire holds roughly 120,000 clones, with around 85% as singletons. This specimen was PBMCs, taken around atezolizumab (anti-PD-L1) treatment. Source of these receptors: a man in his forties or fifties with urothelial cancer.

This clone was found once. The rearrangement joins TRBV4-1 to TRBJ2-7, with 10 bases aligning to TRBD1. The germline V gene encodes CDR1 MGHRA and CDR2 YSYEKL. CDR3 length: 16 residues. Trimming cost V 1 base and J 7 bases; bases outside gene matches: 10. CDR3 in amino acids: CASSQGVTGGDREQYF. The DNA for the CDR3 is TGCGCCAGCAGCCAAGGCGTGACAGGGGGCGATCGGGAGCAGTACTTC.

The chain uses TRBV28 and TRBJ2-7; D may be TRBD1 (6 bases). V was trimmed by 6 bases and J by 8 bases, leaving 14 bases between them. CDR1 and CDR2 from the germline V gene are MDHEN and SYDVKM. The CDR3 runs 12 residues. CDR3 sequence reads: CASSYRVLQQYF. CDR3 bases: TGTGCCAGCAGCTACAGGGTCTTGCAGCAGTACTTC.

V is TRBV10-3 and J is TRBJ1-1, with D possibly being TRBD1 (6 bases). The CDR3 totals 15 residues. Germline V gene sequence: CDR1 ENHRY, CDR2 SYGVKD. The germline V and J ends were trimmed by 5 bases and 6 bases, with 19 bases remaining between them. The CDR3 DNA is TGTGCCATCAGTTTTAAACAGGGTAGTAGCGCTGAAGCTTTCTTT. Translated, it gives CAISFKQGSSAEAFF.

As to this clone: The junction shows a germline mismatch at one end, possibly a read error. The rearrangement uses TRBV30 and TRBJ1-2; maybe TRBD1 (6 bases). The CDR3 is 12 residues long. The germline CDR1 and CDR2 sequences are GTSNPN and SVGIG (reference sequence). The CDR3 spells CAWSSQGFGCTF. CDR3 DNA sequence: TGTGCCTGGAGTTCTCAGGGGTTTGGCTGCACCTTC.

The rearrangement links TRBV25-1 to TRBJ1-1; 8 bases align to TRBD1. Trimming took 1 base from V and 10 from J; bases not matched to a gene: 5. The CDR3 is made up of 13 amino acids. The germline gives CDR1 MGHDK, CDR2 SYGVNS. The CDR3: CASSELGTGGAFF. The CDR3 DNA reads TGTGCCAGCAGTGAATTGGGAACAGGGGGAGCTTTCTTT.

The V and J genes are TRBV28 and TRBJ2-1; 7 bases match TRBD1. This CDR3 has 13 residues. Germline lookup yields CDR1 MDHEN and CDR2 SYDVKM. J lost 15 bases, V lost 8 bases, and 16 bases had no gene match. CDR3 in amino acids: CASGTRGPAVAFF. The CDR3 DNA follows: TGTGCCAGCGGCACTAGGGGGCCTGCGGTAGCGTTCTTC.

CDR3 DNA: TGTGCCAGCAGTTTAAGAGTTAGCGAGCAGTACTTC. Translated: CASSLRVSEQYF. The chain uses TRBV28 and TRBJ2-7, with D unclear. The CDR3 is 12 residues long. V was trimmed by 2 bases and J by 6 bases, leaving 8 bases between them. Germline V lookup: CDR1 MDHEN, CDR2 SYDVKM.

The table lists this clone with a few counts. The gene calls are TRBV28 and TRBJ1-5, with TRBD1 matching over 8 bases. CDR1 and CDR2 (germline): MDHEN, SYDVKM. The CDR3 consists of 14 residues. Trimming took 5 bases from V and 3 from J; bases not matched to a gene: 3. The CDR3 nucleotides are TGTGCCAGCAGTGGGGACAGGATCAATCAGCCCCAGCATTTT. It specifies CASSGDRINQPQHF.